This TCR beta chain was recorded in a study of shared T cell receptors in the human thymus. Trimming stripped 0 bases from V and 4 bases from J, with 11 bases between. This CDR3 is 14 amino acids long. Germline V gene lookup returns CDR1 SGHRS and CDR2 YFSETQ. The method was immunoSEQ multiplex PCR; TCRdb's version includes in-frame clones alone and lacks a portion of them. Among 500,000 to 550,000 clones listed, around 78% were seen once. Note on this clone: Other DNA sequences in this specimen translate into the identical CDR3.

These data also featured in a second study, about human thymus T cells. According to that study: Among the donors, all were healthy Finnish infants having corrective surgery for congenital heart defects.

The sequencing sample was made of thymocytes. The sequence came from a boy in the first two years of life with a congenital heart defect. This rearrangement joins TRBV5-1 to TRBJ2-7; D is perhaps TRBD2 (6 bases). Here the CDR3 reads CASSLVRGSYEQYF. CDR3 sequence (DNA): TGCGCCAGCAGCTTGGTCCGGGGGTCTTACGAGCAGTACTTC.